This T cell receptor beta chain was observed in a study of shared clonotypes between healthy human individuals. In the study overall: Those who served as donors were a couple of women and a few men between the ages of 18 and 49.

Each subset's genomic DNA was split evenly across several immunoSEQ plates. The method was immunoSEQ multiplex PCR; TCRdb's version includes in-frame clones alone and lacks a portion of them. The sample shows more than 1 million clones, about 80% of them seen only once. The study, taken as a whole, reports: On the whole, naive subsets had larger estimated richness than memory subsets had.

The CDR3 sequence is 14 residues long. V shed 6 bases, J shed 6 bases, and the junction held 10 bases outside the gene matches. Germline CDR1 is SNHLY and CDR2 is FYNNEI. This clone was observed a single time. Its specificity is not known. Sequenced sample: memory CD4+ T cells from PBMCs. Indicated subset: CD45RA-negative fraction. The chain has TRBV2 and TRBJ1-1, with 7 bases fitting TRBD1. The receptor was isolated from a man younger than 30 in good health. Some clones in this sample may be carry-over from other donors' samples. Written as DNA, the CDR3 is TGTGCCAGCAGGGCAAGACAGGGTGTGGCTGAAGCTTTCTTT. The encoded protein is CASRARQGVAEAFF.